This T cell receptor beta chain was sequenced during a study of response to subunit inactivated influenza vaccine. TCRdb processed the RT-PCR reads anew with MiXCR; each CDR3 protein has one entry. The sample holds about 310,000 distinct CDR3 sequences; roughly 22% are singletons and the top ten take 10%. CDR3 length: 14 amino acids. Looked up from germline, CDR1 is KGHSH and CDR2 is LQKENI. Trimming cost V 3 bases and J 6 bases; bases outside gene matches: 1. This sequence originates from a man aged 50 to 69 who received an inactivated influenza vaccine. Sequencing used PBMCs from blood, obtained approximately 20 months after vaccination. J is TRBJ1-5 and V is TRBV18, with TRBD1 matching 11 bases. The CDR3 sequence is CASSPGQGVQPQHF. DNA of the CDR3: TGTGCCAGCTCACCGGGACAGGGGGTTCAGCCCCAGCATTTT.